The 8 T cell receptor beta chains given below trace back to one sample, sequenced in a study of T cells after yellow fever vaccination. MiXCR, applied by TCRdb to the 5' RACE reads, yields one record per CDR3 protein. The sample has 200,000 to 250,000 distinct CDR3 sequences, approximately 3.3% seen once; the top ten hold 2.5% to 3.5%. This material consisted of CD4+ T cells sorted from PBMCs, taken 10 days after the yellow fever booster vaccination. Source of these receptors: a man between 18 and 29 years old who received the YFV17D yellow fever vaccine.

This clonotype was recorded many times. The CDR3 DNA sequence: TGTGCCAGCAGTTACCGGACAGGGCATTCTGAAGCTTTCTTT. It specifies CASSYRTGHSEAFF. The chain recombines TRBV6-2 or TRBV6-3 with TRBJ1-1, with 8 bases matching TRBD1. CDR1 is MNHEY and CDR2 is SVGEGT in the germline V gene. With 2 bases clipped from V and 6 bases from J, the junction kept 5 bases outside the gene matches. The CDR3 covers 14 residues.

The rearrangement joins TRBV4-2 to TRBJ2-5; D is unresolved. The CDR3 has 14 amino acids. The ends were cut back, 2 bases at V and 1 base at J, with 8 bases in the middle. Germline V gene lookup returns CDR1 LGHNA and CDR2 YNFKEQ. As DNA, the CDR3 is TGTGCCAGCAGCCAAAAGGGCGGCCAAGAGACCCAGTACTTC. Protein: CASSQKGGQETQYF.

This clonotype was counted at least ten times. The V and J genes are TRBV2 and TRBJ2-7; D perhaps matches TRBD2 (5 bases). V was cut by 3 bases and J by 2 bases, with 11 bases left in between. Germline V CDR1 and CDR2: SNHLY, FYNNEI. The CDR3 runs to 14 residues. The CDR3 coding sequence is TGTGCCAGCAGTGATTCCGGGGTACCCTACGAGCAGTACGTC. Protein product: CASSDSGVPYEQYV.

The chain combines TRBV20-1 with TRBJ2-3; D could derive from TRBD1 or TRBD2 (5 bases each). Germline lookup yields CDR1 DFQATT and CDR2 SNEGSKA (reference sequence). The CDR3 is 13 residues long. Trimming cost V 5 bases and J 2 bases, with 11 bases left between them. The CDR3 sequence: CSALGTDTDTQYF. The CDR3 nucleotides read TGCAGTGCTCTCGGGACGGACACAGATACGCAGTATTTT.

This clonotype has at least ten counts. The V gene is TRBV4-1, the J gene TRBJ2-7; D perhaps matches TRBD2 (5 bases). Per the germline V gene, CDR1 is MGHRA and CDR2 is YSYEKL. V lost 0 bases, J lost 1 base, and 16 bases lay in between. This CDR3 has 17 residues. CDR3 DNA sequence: TGCGCCAGCAGCCAAGAGAGGGTCGGAGCACTATCCTACGAGCAGTACGTC. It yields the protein CASSQERVGALSYEQYV.

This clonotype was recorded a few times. CDR3 sequence (DNA): TGTGCCAGCAGTTCCGGGGCCCATCAGCCCCAGCATTTT. Its protein is CASSSGAHQPQHF. The V call is TRBV12-3 or TRBV12-4, the J call TRBJ1-5; D is perhaps TRBD1 (5 bases). CDR3 size: 13 residues. The V and J ends lost 4 bases and 5 bases respectively, with 9 bases between them.

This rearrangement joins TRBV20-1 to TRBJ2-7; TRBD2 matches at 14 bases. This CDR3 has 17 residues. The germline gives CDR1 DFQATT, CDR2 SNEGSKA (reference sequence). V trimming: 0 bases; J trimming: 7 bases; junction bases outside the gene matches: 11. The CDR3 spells CSARDRGTSGGWREQYV. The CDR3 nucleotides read TGCAGTGCTAGAGATCGAGGGACTAGCGGGGGCTGGAGGGAGCAGTACGTC.

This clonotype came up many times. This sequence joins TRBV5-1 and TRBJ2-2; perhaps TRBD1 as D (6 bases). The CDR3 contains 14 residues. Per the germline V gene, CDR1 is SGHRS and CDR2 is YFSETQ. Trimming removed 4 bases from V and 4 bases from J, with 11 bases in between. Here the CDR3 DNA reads TGCGCCAGCAGCAACGGACAGACCACCGGGGAGCTGTTTTTT. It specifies CASSNGQTTGELFF.